The text below deals with one T cell receptor beta chain. This sample stems from a study of blood T cell repertoires in COVID-19. Overall study context: Acute and convalescent COVID-19 specimens originated in the United States, Italy and Spain. In each case, the material was cDNA or gDNA derived from T cells, B-cell-depleted T cells, or PBMCs.

Germline V gene lookup returns CDR1 MDHEN and CDR2 SYDVKM. The V and J ends lost 5 bases and 3 bases, in that order; junction bases with no gene match: 9. This CDR3 is built from 15 residues. Per the study methods: Counts of nucleated cells, estimated from reference gene primer amplification, were obtained. The method was immunoSEQ multiplex PCR; TCRdb's version includes in-frame clones alone and lacks a portion of them. Clone size and the V and J calls come from that table; the DNA yielded D and trimming. The table records tens of thousands of clones, over 70% of them present only once. The V call is TRBV28, the J call TRBJ1-2; TRBD1 matches 7 bases. The sequenced sample was peripheral blood. This TCR came from a woman in her fifties or sixties with acute or convalescent COVID-19. The CDR3 loop is CASSTRDRLYYGYTF. In DNA form, the CDR3 reads TGTGCCAGCAGTACCAGGGACAGACTATACTATGGCTACACCTTC.